This entry describes one T cell receptor beta chain. MiXCR, run by TCRdb on the RT-PCR reads, gives a single entry per CDR3 protein. The repertoire holds about 700,000 distinct CDR3 sequences, with approximately 15% as singletons. Germline-derived CDR1 and CDR2 are MNHNS and SASEGT. The ends were cut back, 6 bases at V and 0 bases at J, with 11 bases in the middle. This CDR3 has 14 amino acids. Sequenced sample: memory CD4+ T cells from blood. This sequence was found in a female donor in good health, serving as a healthy control. J is TRBJ1-1 and V is TRBV6-1, with D unclear. In DNA, the CDR3 is TGTGCCAGCAGCTACTCCGCTATGAACACTGAAGCTTTCTTT. This codes for CASSYSAMNTEAFF.